The 20 T cell receptor beta chains given below trace back to one sample, sequenced in a study of CD8 T cells in ankylosing spondylitis (TCRdb year 2017). Receptors were amplified or captured by 5' RACE. TCRdb shows the sequencer as Illumina HiSeq 2500. In TCRdb, the public reads were trimmed at Q25 with fastp and aligned with MiXCR, with productive beta chains retained. When rows share a CDR3 protein, they turn into one entry using the most common DNA and genes. Present in this sample are some 150,000 distinct CDR3 sequences, roughly 10% of which were seen just once. The ten largest clones capture approximately 4% of the sample. Specimen: blood, either unsorted or a sorted T cell fraction (not recorded which). The receptors here all came from a female donor with ankylosing spondylitis or in good health (not recorded which).

This clonotype was seen at least ten times. The J gene is TRBJ2-5, the V gene TRBV19, with 7 bases fitting TRBD2. The ends lost 5 bases at V and 4 bases at J; junction bases unmatched: 10. The V gene's germline CDR1 is LNHDA and CDR2 SQIVND (reference sequence). This CDR3 has 15 residues. The CDR3 loop reads CASSPRTSGRETQYF. CDR3 DNA: TGTGCCAGTAGTCCTCGGACTAGTGGCAGAGAGACCCAGTACTTC.

At least ten counts were recorded for this clonotype. This chain joins TRBV19 and TRBJ2-5, with TRBD1 matching 8 bases. The V gene's germline CDR1 is LNHDA and CDR2 SQIVND (reference sequence). V trimming: 3 bases; J trimming: 4 bases; junction bases outside the gene matches: 4. The CDR3 runs 14 residues. The CDR3 region is CASSIGQGGETQYF. The DNA of the CDR3 is TGTGCCAGTAGTATCGGACAGGGTGGAGAGACCCAGTACTTC. Filled out from reference TRBV19 and TRBJ2-5, the complete variable domain reads DGGITQSPKYLFRKEGQNVTLSCEQNLNHDAMYWYRQDPGQGLRLIYYSQIVNDFQKGDIAEGYSVSREKKESFPLTVTSAQKNPTAFYLCASSIGQGGETQYFGPGTRLLVL.

A word on this clonotype: This clone may be a read error of a much larger clone one base away. V gene TRBV20-1 combines with J gene TRBJ2-5; D is possibly TRBD2 (7 bases). This CDR3 spans 15 amino acids. CDR1 is DFQATT, CDR2 SNEGSKA, per germline (reference sequence). The CDR3 here is CSAGDSGEGVETQYF. The CDR3 bases are TGCAGTGCTGGAGATTCGGGGGAGGGGGTGGAGACCCAGTACTTC.

Ten or more counts support this clonotype. The V call is TRBV20-1, the J call TRBJ2-7; D remains unclear. This CDR3 is 14 amino acids long. CDR1 is DFQATT, CDR2 SNEGSKA, per germline (reference sequence). The V gene lost 0 bases and the J gene lost 1 base, with 10 bases spanning the gap. DNA for the CDR3: TGCAGTGCTAGAGATAGGCACGGATCCTACGAGCAGTACTTC. Protein: CSARDRHGSYEQYF.

This clonotype was seen ten or more times. The V gene is TRBV5-6, the J gene TRBJ1-4, with D maybe TRBD1 (5 bases). V dropped 0 bases and J dropped 8 bases, with 14 bases sitting between them. CDR3 length equals 15 residues. Per the germline V gene, CDR1 is SGHDT and CDR2 is YYEEEE. The CDR3 spells CASSLDGGITEKLFF. CDR3 bases: TGTGCCAGCAGCTTGGATGGGGGAATCACAGAAAAACTGTTTTTT. The full variable domain, completed using reference TRBV5-6 and TRBJ1-4, is DAGVTQSPTHLIKTRGQQVTLRCSPKSGHDTVSWYQQALGQGPQFIFQYYEEEERQRGNFPDRFSGHQFPNYSSELNVNALLLGDSALYLCASSLDGGITEKLFFGSGTQLSVL.

With regard to this clonotype: A read error may be the cause here, since a much bigger clone is one base away. The CDR3 nucleotides read TGTGCCAGCAGCCCGGGGGGCGTCTATGGCGACACCTTC. Translation: CASSPGGVYGDTF. The chain links TRBV6-6 to TRBJ1-2; D may be TRBD1 (6 bases). CDR1 and CDR2 (germline): MNHNY, SVGAGI (reference sequence). The CDR3 totals 13 residues.

The chain is built from TRBV7-2 and TRBJ2-1; TRBD2 might be the D (6 bases). Trimming shortened V by 4 bases and J by 9 bases, and 16 bases separated the two germline ends. Per germline, CDR1 SGHTA and CDR2 FQGNSA. CDR3 size: 14 residues. CDR3 protein: CASSSGDLRAEQFF. The CDR3 bases are TGTGCCAGCAGCTCGGGGGATCTCAGGGCTGAGCAGTTCTTC. The complete variable domain, with remaining parts taken from reference TRBV7-2 and TRBJ2-1, reads GAGVSQSPSNKVTEKGKDVELRCDPISGHTALYWYRQSLGQGLEFLIYFQGNSAPDKSGLPSDRFSAERTGGSVSTLTIQRTQQEDSAVYLCASSSGDLRAEQFFGPGTRLTVL.

This clonotype was detected ten times or more. This chain links TRBV7-3 with TRBJ2-2, with D tentatively TRBD2 (6 bases). CDR3 length equals 16 residues. Germline CDR1 reads SGHTA; CDR2 reads FQGTGA. Trimming removed 1 base at V and 4 bases at J, with 13 bases between. The CDR3 DNA is TGTGCCAGCAGCTTAATCCCCCCGACTAGCACCGGGGAGCTGTTTTTT. Encoded protein: CASSLIPPTSTGELFF.

This clonotype was found many times. The J gene is TRBJ1-5, the V gene TRBV6-6; D uncertain. Germline V lookup: CDR1 MNHNY, CDR2 SVGAGI (reference sequence). The CDR3 has 13 residues. The V end lost 6 bases, the J end lost 5 bases, and 11 bases lay between the germline ends. The CDR3 sequence is CASSLTRDQPQHF. CDR3 bases: TGTGCCAGCAGCTTAACAAGGGATCAGCCCCAGCATTTT.

This clonotype was seen at least ten times. The chain employs TRBV7-9 and TRBJ1-1, with 7 bases aligning to TRBD1. The CDR3 contains 14 residues. CDR1 SEHNR and CDR2 FQNEAQ come from the germline V gene (reference sequence). V gave up 7 bases and J gave up 1 base; unmatched junction bases: 6. In DNA, the CDR3 is TGTGCCAGCACCAACGGACAGGAGAACACTGAAGCTTTCTTT. This encodes CASTNGQENTEAFF.

With regard to this clonotype: A much larger clone differs by one base, so this may be a read error. V and J are TRBV10-3 and TRBJ2-3; D unclear. Germline loops: CDR1 ENHRY, CDR2 SYGVKD. This CDR3 is 14 amino acids long. V dropped 4 bases and J dropped 4 bases, with 12 bases sitting between them. CDR3 bases: TGTGCCATCAGTGGGAATAGTCGTCCAGATACGCAGTATTTT. This encodes CAISGNSRPDTQYF.

As for this clonotype: A read error may produce the germline difference seen at one junction end. This chain uses TRBV20-1 with TRBJ2-3; no clear D. Germline V CDR1 and CDR2: DFQATT, SNEGSKA (reference sequence). This CDR3 contains 17 residues. The CDR3 spells CCARDLTRKAHTDTQYF. The CDR3 nucleotides are TGCTGTGCTAGAGATCTGACTCGCAAGGCCCACACAGATACGCAGTATTTT.

This clonotype was seen repeatedly, ten times or more. The J gene is TRBJ2-7, the V gene TRBV5-1, with no clear D. This CDR3 comprises 13 residues. Trimming shortened V by 0 bases and J by 3 bases, and 7 bases separated the two germline ends. Germline V lookup: CDR1 SGHRS, CDR2 YFSETQ. The CDR3, as DNA: TGCGCCAGCAGCTTGGACGGAAACTACGAGCAGTACTTC. This sequence encodes CASSLDGNYEQYF.

The chain carries TRBV5-1 and TRBJ2-5, with 12 bases aligning to TRBD2. Trimming cost V 0 bases and J 3 bases; bases outside gene matches: 3. Germline assignment: CDR1 SGHRS and CDR2 YFSETQ. CDR3 length equals 16 residues. The CDR3 DNA reads TGCGCCAGCAGCTTGGAGACTAGCGGGAGTGAAGAGACCCAGTACTTC. This sequence encodes CASSLETSGSEETQYF.

This clonotype was seen at least ten times. The chain has TRBV12-3 or TRBV12-4 and TRBJ1-1; D ambiguous. The CDR3 extends over 13 amino acids. V was trimmed by 6 bases and J by 6 bases, leaving 14 bases between them. CDR3 residues: CASSTQEYAEAFF. CDR3 nucleotides: TGTGCCAGCAGCACCCAGGAATACGCTGAAGCTTTCTTT.

This rearrangement joins TRBV2 to TRBJ2-5; a weak D match, TRBD2 (5 bases). Trimming removed 7 bases from V and 1 base from J, with 13 bases in between. Germline CDR1 is SNHLY and CDR2 is FYNNEI. The CDR3 runs to 14 residues. The CDR3: CASKGKAVQETQYF. CDR3 DNA: TGTGCCAGCAAGGGCAAAGCGGTCCAAGAGACCCAGTACTTC.

In its sample, this clonotype was seen many times. J is TRBJ1-1 and V is TRBV29-1; D perhaps matches TRBD1 (6 bases). The CDR3 spans 14 residues. V gave up 3 bases and J gave up 3 bases, with 14 bases separating them. Per germline, CDR1 SQVTM and CDR2 ANQGSEA. The CDR3 here is CSVERGAGDTEAFF. In DNA form, the CDR3 reads TGCAGCGTTGAGAGGGGGGCCGGGGACACTGAAGCTTTCTTT. Full variable domain (missing parts from reference TRBV29-1 and TRBJ1-1): SAVISQKPSRDICQRGTSLTIQCQVDSQVTMMFWYRQQPGQSLTLIATANQGSEATYESGFVIDKFPISRPNLTFSTLTVSNMSPEDSSIYLCSVERGAGDTEAFFGQGTRLTVV.

This clonotype occurred many times. The V gene is TRBV21-1, the J gene TRBJ2-1. TRBV21-1 is described as a pseudogene. This CDR3 has 13 amino acids. Here the CDR3 DNA reads TGTGCCAGCAGCATACGGGGATCGTATGAGCAGTTCTTC. Translated: CASSIRGSYEQFF.

This clonotype was seen repeatedly, ten times or more. The rearrangement uses TRBV19 and TRBJ2-7, with a possible D match to TRBD1 (5 bases). Looked up from germline, CDR1 is LNHDA and CDR2 is SQIVND (reference sequence). V shed 2 bases and J shed 5 bases, with 13 bases lying between them. This CDR3 is built from 14 residues. The CDR3 spells CASSIWAGSDEQYF. Written as DNA, the CDR3 is TGTGCCAGTAGTATATGGGCAGGGTCGGACGAGCAGTACTTC. The variable domain in full, completed from reference TRBV19 and TRBJ2-7, reads DGGITQSPKYLFRKEGQNVTLSCEQNLNHDAMYWYRQDPGQGLRLIYYSQIVNDFQKGDIAEGYSVSREKKESFPLTVTSAQKNPTAFYLCASSIWAGSDEQYFGPGTRLTVT.

This rearrangement joins TRBV28 to TRBJ2-3; TRBD2 matches 11 bases. CDR3 length: 17 residues. The V segment lost 6 bases and the J segment 5 bases; nucleotides outside the gene matches: 13. CDR1 MDHEN and CDR2 SYDVKM come from the germline V gene. The CDR3 region is CASRFPRSGGAKDTQYF. The CDR3 DNA sequence: TGTGCCAGCAGGTTCCCCCGTAGCGGGGGGGCGAAAGATACGCAGTATTTT. The variable domain in full, with the rest retrieved from reference TRBV28 and TRBJ2-3, is DVKVTQSSRYLVKRTGEKVFLECVQDMDHENMFWYRQDPGLGLRLIYFSYDVKMKEKGDIPEGYSVSREKKERFSLILESASTNQTSMYLCASRFPRSGGAKDTQYFGPGTRLTVL.